This T cell receptor beta chain derives from a study of T cell responses to AZD1222 COVID-19 vaccine listed by TCRdb under 2021. About the investigation overall: AZD1222 recipients whose second dose came at about 4 weeks and those whose second dose came at about 12 weeks were combined into one group, since spike-specific TCR depth and breadth did not differ between the two schedules. A total of under 250 trial participants underwent TCR sequencing, of whom 200 to 220 had received two doses of AZD1222 and 26 had received two doses of the MenACWY control vaccine. Trial participants were enrolled by age into subgroups of 18-55, 56-69 and 70-plus years, and approximately 150, 30 and 60 TCR-sequenced participants, respectively, were included in these subgroups.

Results and caveats for the whole study, not just this receptor: Because no samples from the day 14 peak response were available, repertoires could be characterized only after the peak T cell response. Only five to seven AZD1222 recipients were SARS-CoV-2 seropositive at baseline, limiting conclusions about previously exposed vaccinees. Epitopes outside the regions mutated in the B.1.351 and B.1.1.7 variants were reportedly recognized by nearly half of the unique spike-specific TCRs. The whole spike protein was spanned by vaccine-associated CD4 TCRs, and dominant responses were seen in regions 160-218 and 743-854. Spike-specific TCR breadth and depth rose significantly after two AZD1222 doses compared with day 0 and with MenACWY recipients. In the small 56-69-year group, the increase in depth fell short of significance, most likely because of low power. Participants were mostly white British and included more females than males, and it was suggested by the authors that clonal diversity may have been underestimated.

Details on this clone: Its antigen target is currently unknown. Base qualities are not at hand, and no much larger clone is one base apart.

The CDR3 regions of human TCRbeta chains were analyzed by immunosequencing. On the study's bioinformatics: TCRs in the repertoires were matched against a reference library of SARS-CoV-2-specific TCRs that had been generated with the MIRA antigen-specificity platform. Breadth meant the fraction of unique TCRs that were SARS-CoV-2-associated, whereas depth meant the fraction of total T cells that were SARS-CoV-2-associated. Using the MIRA data, every spike-specific TCR was mapped to the spike region that the TCR reacted to and assigned to either a CD4 or a CD8 class. Log10-transformed breadth and depth values were compared by one-way ANOVA with Sidak's multiple comparisons tests. As stored in TCRdb, this immuneACCESS dataset retains in-frame rearrangements with V and J assigned. A fraction of the clones does not appear; measured against another copy, unresolved V genes explain less than half of the discrepancy, and the remainder lacks a known reason. V, J and clone size reflect that table, while D and trimming were determined from the DNA. Counted in this sample were 72,000 or so clones; around 90% of them appeared once. The ten largest account for more than 4% of the sample.

The time point tag for this specimen amounts to: baseline before first vaccination. Samples from vaccinated people were obtained from the UK trials COV001 and COV002, which included a single-blind randomized controlled phase 2/3 trial of AZD1222 (ChAdOx1 nCoV-19) in healthy adults. Trial participant PBMC samples were collected at day 0 and day 28 after the second dose for TCRbeta chain sequencing. This TCR was sampled from an adult in good health. Sequenced material: peripheral blood, taken on day 0 of AZD1222 vaccination.

The CDR3 is CASSLGGGYNSPLHF. The DNA reads TGTGCCAGCAGCTTAGGTGGCGGCTATAATTCACCCCTCCACTTT. The chain was built from TRBV13 and TRBJ1-6, with the D gene uncertain. Looking up the germline V gene (reference sequence) yields CDR1 PRHDT and CDR2 FYEKMQ. The CDR3 has 15 amino acids, counting the end cysteine and phenylalanine. The sequence is cut down to CDR3 DNA, 45 bases in frame from base 1. Cut back by 0 bases and 3 bases, the V and J ends lie 6 bases apart.